This T cell receptor beta chain was obtained from a study of vaccination effects on CD4 cells after COVID-19. Across the study: It was a median of 72 days after the second dose that post-vaccine samples were obtained. Study conclusions and caveats: Clonal contraction was marked in infection- and vaccine-induced clones late after vaccination.

Details on this clone: Its antigen is undetermined.

This table comes from immunoSEQ multiplex PCR, and its TCRdb copy is limited to in-frame clones, with some not included. The sample records around 30,000 clones, approximately 60% being singletons. V dropped 1 base and J dropped 0 bases, with 9 bases sitting between them. Germline lookup yields CDR1 SEHNR and CDR2 FQNEAQ (reference sequence). The CDR3 has 15 residues. The ViraFEST assay expanded antigen-specific CD4+ T cells with viral peptide pools before sequencing. It was after approximately 11 days of culture that CD4+ T cells were isolated. Either the BNT162b2 or mRNA-1273 vaccine was given to participants in two doses. Among the vaccine recipients, none had a prior SARS-CoV-2 infection, and nucleocapsid antibodies were negative. Replacing half the medium with IL-2 medium was done on days 3 and 7.

This clonotype originated in a human donor who received a COVID-19 vaccine. The sample consisted of CD4+ T cells from PBMCs cultured with SARS-CoV-2 spike peptides, taken after COVID-19 vaccination. V is TRBV7-9 and J is TRBJ2-5; weak D call: TRBD2 (6 bases). The CDR3 bases are TGTGCCAGCAGCTTAGAAGGAGGGTACCAAGAGACCCAGTACTTC. This encodes CASSLEGGYQETQYF.